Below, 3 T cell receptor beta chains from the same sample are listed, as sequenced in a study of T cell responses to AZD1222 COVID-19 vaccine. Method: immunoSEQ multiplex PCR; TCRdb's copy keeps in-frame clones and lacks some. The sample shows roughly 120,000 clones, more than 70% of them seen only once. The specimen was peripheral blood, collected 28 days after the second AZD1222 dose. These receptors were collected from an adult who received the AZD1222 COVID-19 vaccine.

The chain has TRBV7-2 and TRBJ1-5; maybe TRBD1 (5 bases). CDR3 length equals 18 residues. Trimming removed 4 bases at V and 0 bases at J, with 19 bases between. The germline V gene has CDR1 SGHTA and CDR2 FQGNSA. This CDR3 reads CASSSMLTGPYSNQPQHF. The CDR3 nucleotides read TGTGCCAGCAGCTCAATGCTAACAGGACCCTATAGCAATCAGCCCCAGCATTTT.

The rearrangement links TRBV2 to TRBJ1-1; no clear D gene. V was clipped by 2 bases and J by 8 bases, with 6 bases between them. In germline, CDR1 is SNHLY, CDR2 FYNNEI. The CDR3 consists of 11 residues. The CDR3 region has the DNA TGTGCCAGCAGTGAAATCACGGAAGCTTTCTTT. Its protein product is CASSEITEAFF.

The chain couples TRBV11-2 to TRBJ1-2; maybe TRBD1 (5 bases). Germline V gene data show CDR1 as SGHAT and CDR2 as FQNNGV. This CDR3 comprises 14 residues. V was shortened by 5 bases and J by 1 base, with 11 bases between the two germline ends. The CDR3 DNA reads TGTGCCAGCAGCCCCTGGGGGGATAACTATGGCTACACCTTC. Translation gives CASSPWGDNYGYTF.